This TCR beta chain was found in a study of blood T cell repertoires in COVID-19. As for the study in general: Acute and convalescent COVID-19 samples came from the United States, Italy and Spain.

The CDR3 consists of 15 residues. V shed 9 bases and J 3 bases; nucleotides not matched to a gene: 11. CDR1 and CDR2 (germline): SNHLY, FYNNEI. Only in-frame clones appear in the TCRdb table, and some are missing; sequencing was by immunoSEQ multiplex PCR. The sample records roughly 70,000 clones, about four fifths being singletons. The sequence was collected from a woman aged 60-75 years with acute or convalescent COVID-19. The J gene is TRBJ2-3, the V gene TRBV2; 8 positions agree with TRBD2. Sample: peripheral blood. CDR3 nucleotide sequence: TGTGCCAGGAGAGGGAGCGGGAGTCGAACAGATACGCAGTATTTT. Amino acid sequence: CARRGSGSRTDTQYF.